These 19 T cell receptor beta chains were all obtained from the same sample, sequenced in a study of cytomegalovirus exposure and HLA in healthy donors. This PCR relied on a set of 60 Vbeta primers and 13 Jbeta primers. Libraries were prepared by immunoSEQ multiplex PCR; TCRdb keeps only in-frame clonotypes and omits some of them. The sample holds 97,000 or so clones, around 67% seen once. Sequenced input: PBMCs. All receptors come from a man aged 50 or older in good health and CMV-seronegative.

The chain carries TRBV27 and TRBJ1-2; no clear D. The CDR3 spans 13 residues. Per the germline V gene, CDR1 is MNHEY and CDR2 is SMNVEV (reference sequence). V lost 4 bases, J lost 7 bases, and 13 bases lay in between. The CDR3: CASSSSGGGGYTF. The CDR3 region has the DNA TGTGCCAGCAGTTCGAGTGGTGGCGGTGGCTACACCTTC.

This rearrangement joins TRBV10-3 to TRBJ2-2, with D perhaps matching TRBD2 (11 bases). The CDR3 loop spans 20 amino acids. V was pared by 6 bases and J by 0 bases, with 26 bases between. Germline CDR1 reads ENHRY; CDR2 reads SYGVKD. CDR3 loop: CAIRRQGAASGGTNTGELFF. As DNA, the CDR3 is TGTGCCATCAGAAGACAGGGGGCGGCTAGCGGGGGGACGAACACCGGGGAGCTGTTTTTT.

The V gene is TRBV4-2, the J gene TRBJ2-5; 7 bases align to TRBD2. Germline V gene data show CDR1 as LGHNA and CDR2 as YNFKEQ. Unmatched junction bases numbered 15, after V lost 0 bases and J lost 5 bases. CDR3 length: 18 residues. CDR3 protein: CASSQDMGRGGTGETQYF. The CDR3 nucleotides read TGTGCCAGCAGCCAAGATATGGGGAGGGGCGGAACGGGGGAGACCCAGTACTTC.

The chain links TRBV7-2 to TRBJ2-1; 9 bases match TRBD2. Germline V gives CDR1 SGHTA, CDR2 FQGNSA. V shed 3 bases, J shed 7 bases, and the junction held 7 bases outside the gene matches. CDR3 length equals 15 residues. The CDR3 DNA follows: TGTGCCAGCAGCTTTCGCGGGGGGGCTGTAAATGAGCAGTTCTTC. Its translation is CASSFRGGAVNEQFF.

This clone was seen once. The chain joins TRBV18 to TRBJ2-7; 7 nucleotides line up with TRBD1. The V segment lost 3 bases and the J segment 2 bases; nucleotides outside the gene matches: 4. In germline, CDR1 is KGHSH, CDR2 LQKENI. The CDR3 is made up of 14 amino acids. The CDR3 reads CASSPGTETYEQYF. CDR3 bases: TGTGCCAGCTCACCGGGGACAGAGACCTACGAGCAGTACTTC. The whole variable domain, filled in from reference TRBV18 and TRBJ2-7, reads NAGVMQNPRHLVRRRGQEARLRCSPMKGHSHVYWYRQLPEEGLKFMVYLQKENIIDESGMPKERFSAEFPKEGPSILRIQQVVRGDSAAYFCASSPGTETYEQYFGPGTRLTVT.

The chain links TRBV6-4 to TRBJ1-1; 8 bases agree with TRBD1. The germline V gene encodes CDR1 MRHNA and CDR2 SNTAGT. The CDR3 consists of 14 residues. The J segment lost 5 bases and the V segment lost 6 bases, leaving 8 bases of the junction unmatched. The CDR3 DNA follows: TGTGCCAGCAGCCCGGACAGGGCACTGACTGAAGCTTTCTTT. Residues: CASSPDRALTEAFF.

The V and J genes are TRBV5-1 and TRBJ2-5; 9 nucleotides line up with TRBD1. V shed 2 bases, J shed 4 bases, and the junction held 6 bases outside the gene matches. There are 15 residues in the CDR3. The germline V gene encodes CDR1 SGHRS and CDR2 YFSETQ. The CDR3 protein is CASSLQGALGETQYF. The CDR3 DNA reads TGCGCCAGCAGCTTACAGGGGGCTTTGGGAGAGACCCAGTACTTC.

The chain carries TRBV10-1 and TRBJ2-2; D is uncertain. Germline CDR1 and CDR2: WNHNN and SYGVQD (reference sequence). The CDR3 loop spans 13 amino acids. Trimming pared 0 bases from V and 8 bases from J, leaving 7 bases between. CDR3 sequence: CASSESSTGELFF. In DNA form, the CDR3 reads TGCGCCAGCAGTGAGTCTAGTACGGGGGAGCTGTTTTTT.

This chain joins TRBV6-1 and TRBJ2-7; 7 nucleotides agree with TRBD1. The germline V gene has CDR1 MNHNS and CDR2 SASEGT. V lost 7 bases and J lost 2; bases outside the gene matches: 11. This CDR3 has 15 residues. The CDR3 protein is CASTLGPGTAYEQYF. The CDR3 nucleotides read TGTGCCAGCACTCTGGGACCTGGGACAGCCTACGAGCAGTACTTC.

The J gene is TRBJ2-7, the V gene TRBV6-1; 7 nucleotides align to TRBD2. Germline V gene lookup returns CDR1 MNHNS and CDR2 SASEGT. V shed 1 base, J shed 0 bases, and the junction held 6 bases outside the gene matches. The CDR3 loop spans 16 amino acids. The DNA for the CDR3 is TGTGCCAGCAGTGAAGATGTGCGGGGGAGCTCCTACGAGCAGTACTTC. Its translation is CASSEDVRGSSYEQYF.

This sequence joins TRBV19 and TRBJ2-1, with D possibly being TRBD1 (6 bases). CDR1 and CDR2 from the germline V gene are LNHDA and SQIVND (reference sequence). V gave up 9 bases and J gave up 12 bases, with 24 bases separating them. The CDR3 is 14 amino acids. CDR3 nucleotides: TGTGCCAGCCAGGACAGTCTTGGGGGCGATGCGCAGTTCTTC. Amino acid sequence: CASQDSLGGDAQFF.

The chain links TRBV6-1 to TRBJ2-3, with 8 nucleotides matching TRBD1. V was pared by 5 bases and J by 1 base, with 2 bases of the junction left unmatched. This CDR3 is built from 14 residues. CDR1 MNHNS and CDR2 SASEGT come from the germline V gene. CDR3 sequence (DNA): TGTGCCAGCAGTCCGGGACAGGGCACAGATACGCAGTATTTT. It specifies CASSPGQGTDTQYF.

The CDR3 nucleotides are TGTGCCAGCAGCCCCGAGTCCAACAATGAGCAGTTCTTC. It codes for CASSPESNNEQFF. V is TRBV11-2 and J is TRBJ2-1; D uncertain. CDR1 is SGHAT and CDR2 is FQNNGV in the germline V gene. V was clipped by 5 bases and J by 5 bases, with 10 bases between them. The CDR3 length is 13 residues.

The genes are TRBV29-1 and TRBJ1-1; 8 bases map to TRBD1. V trimming: 1 base; J trimming: 0 bases; junction bases outside the gene matches: 1. This CDR3 is built from 14 residues. CDR1 SQVTM and CDR2 ANQGSEA come from the germline V gene. The CDR3 sequence is CSVEGDRMNTEAFF. DNA of the CDR3: TGCAGCGTTGAAGGGGACAGGATGAACACTGAAGCTTTCTTT.

This clone was seen a handful of times. The chain uses TRBV12-5 and TRBJ2-7, with D maybe TRBD2 (7 bases). The CDR3 runs 16 residues. Trimming removed 8 bases at V and 7 bases at J, with 27 bases between. The V gene's germline CDR1 is LGHNT and CDR2 FRNRAP. The CDR3: CASFLVLGGGPGEQYF. In DNA form, the CDR3 reads TGTGCTAGTTTTCTTGTGTTGGGCGGGGGCCCGGGGGAGCAGTACTTC. Full variable domain (remainder filled in from reference TRBV12-5 and TRBJ2-7): DARVTQTPRHKVTEMGQEVTMRCQPILGHNTVFWYRQTMMQGLELLAYFRNRAPLDDSGMPKDRFSAEMPDATLATLKIQPSEPRDSAVYFCASFLVLGGGPGEQYFGPGTRLTVT.

The gene calls are TRBV5-1 and TRBJ2-1; 8 nucleotides agree with TRBD1. The CDR3 contains 15 residues. V shed 0 bases and J 8 bases; nucleotides not matched to a gene: 7. In germline, CDR1 is SGHRS, CDR2 YFSETQ. The CDR3: CASSLEGQDRYEQFF. CDR3 DNA: TGCGCCAGCAGCTTGGAGGGACAGGATCGATATGAGCAGTTCTTC.

Note on this clone: At one boundary the junction diverges from the germline segment, which might be a read error. The chain joins TRBV15 to TRBJ1-2; D unclear. This CDR3 has 15 amino acids. Germline V CDR1 and CDR2: LNHNV, YYDKDF (reference sequence). CDR3 in DNA: TGTGCCACCAGCAGAGAGGGGAGGGCTAACTATGGCTACGCCTTC. Translated: CATSREGRANYGYAF.

V and J are TRBV6-5 and TRBJ1-2, with D possibly being TRBD1 (6 bases). V gave up 7 bases and J gave up 4 bases, with 16 bases separating them. The CDR3 consists of 14 residues. The germline CDR1 and CDR2 sequences are MNHEY and SVGAGI. CDR3 nucleotides: TGTGCCAGCATCCCCCTAGGACAGAGCTATGGCTACACCTTC. It translates to CASIPLGQSYGYTF.

The chain has TRBV4-3 and TRBJ1-1; the D gene is possibly TRBD1 (5 bases). This CDR3 comprises 13 residues. V shed 1 base and J shed 13 bases, with 16 bases lying between them. CDR1 is LGHNA, CDR2 YSLEER, per germline. CDR3 region: CASSQGPDSDGFF. CDR3 sequence (DNA): TGCGCCAGCAGCCAAGGCCCTGACAGCGACGGTTTCTTT.